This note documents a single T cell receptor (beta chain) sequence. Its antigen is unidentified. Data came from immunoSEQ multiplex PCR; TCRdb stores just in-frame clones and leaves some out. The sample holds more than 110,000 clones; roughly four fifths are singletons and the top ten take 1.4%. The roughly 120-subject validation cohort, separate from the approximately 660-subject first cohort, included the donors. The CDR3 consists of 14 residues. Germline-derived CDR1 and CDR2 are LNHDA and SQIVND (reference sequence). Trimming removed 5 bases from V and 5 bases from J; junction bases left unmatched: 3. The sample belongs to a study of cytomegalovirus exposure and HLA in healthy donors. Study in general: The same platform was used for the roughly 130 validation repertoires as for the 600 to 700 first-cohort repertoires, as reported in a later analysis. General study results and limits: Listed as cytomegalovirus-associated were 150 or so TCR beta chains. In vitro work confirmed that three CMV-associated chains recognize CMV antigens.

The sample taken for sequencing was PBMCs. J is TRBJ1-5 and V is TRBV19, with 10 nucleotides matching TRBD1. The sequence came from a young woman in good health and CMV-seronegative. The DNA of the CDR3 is TGTGCCAGTAGTGGAGGGACAGGGGATCAGCCCCAGCATTTT. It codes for CASSGGTGDQPQHF.